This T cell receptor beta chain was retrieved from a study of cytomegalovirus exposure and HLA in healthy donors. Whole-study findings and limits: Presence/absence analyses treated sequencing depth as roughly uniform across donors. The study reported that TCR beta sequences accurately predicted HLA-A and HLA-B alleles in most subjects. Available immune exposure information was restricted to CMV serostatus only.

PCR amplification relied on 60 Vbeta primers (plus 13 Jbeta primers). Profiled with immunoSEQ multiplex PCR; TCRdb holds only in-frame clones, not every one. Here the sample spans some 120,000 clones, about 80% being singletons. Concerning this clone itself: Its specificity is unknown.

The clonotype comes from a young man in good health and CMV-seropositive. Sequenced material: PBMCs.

The CDR3 region is CASSVTGDSGNTIYF. The CDR3 DNA follows: TGTGCCAGCAGTGTTACAGGGGACTCTGGAAACACCATATATTTT. V and J are TRBV2 and TRBJ1-3; 7 bases are a match to TRBD1. Per germline, CDR1 SNHLY and CDR2 FYNNEI. V lost 4 bases to trimming and J lost 0 bases; unmatched junction nucleotides: 3. The CDR3 has 15 amino acids.